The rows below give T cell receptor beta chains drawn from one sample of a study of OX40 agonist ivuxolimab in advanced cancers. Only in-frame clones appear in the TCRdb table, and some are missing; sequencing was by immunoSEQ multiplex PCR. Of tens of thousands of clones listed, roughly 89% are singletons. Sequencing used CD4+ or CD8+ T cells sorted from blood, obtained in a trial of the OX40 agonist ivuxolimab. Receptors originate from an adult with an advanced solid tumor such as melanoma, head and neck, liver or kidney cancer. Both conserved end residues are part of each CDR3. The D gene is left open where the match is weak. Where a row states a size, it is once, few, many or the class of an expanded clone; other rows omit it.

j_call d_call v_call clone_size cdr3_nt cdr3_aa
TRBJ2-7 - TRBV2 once TGTGCCAGCAGTGAAATCTTGTCTAGTAGAAGCTCCTACGAGCAGTACTTC CASSEILSSRSSYEQYF
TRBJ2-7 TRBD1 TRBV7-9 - TGTGCCAGCAGCTGGGACAGAAAGAGCTCCTACGAGCAGTACTTC CASSWDRKSSYEQYF
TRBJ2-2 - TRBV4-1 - TGCGCCAGCAGCCAAGATAGGAGAGGGAGCGGGGAGCTGTTTTTT CASSQDRRGSGELFF
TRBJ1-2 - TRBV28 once TGTGCCAGCAGTGCCCCCGATGGAGACTACACCTTC CASSAPDGDYTF
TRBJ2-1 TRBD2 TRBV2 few TGTGCCAGCAGTGAACTAGCGGGACCTTTACATGAGCAGTTCTTC CASSELAGPLHEQFF
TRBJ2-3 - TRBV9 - TGTGCCAGCAGCGTAGAGCTCTCGGGGTCAAATACGCAGTATTTT CASSVELSGSNTQYF
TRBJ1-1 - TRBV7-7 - TGTGCTAGCAGCGCGGGAGGGGGAACTGAAGCTTTCTTT CASSAGGGTEAFF
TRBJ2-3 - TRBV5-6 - TGTGCCAGCAGCCAGCAACAAGCGGAAAGCACAGATACGCAGTATTTT CASSQQQAESTDTQYF
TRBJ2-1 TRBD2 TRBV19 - TGTGCCAGTAGTATAGGGCTGAATAGCGGGATCCCCAATGAGCAGTTCTTC CASSIGLNSGIPNEQFF
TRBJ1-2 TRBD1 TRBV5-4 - TGTGCCAGCAGCCTGACAGGGGAGAACTATGGCTACACCTTC CASSLTGENYGYTF
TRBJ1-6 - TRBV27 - TGTGCCAGCAGTTTTGGGGGGAATTCACCCCTCCACTTT CASSFGGNSPLHF
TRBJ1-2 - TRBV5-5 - TGTGCCAGCAGCTTGGACAGAATAGCTAACTATGGCTACACCTTC CASSLDRIANYGYTF
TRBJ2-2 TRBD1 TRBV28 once TGTGCCAGCAAAAGACAGGGCGCAGACACCGGGGAGCTGTTTTTT CASKRQGADTGELFF